The rows below give T cell receptor beta chains drawn from one sample of a study of CD8 T cells in Susac syndrome. TCRdb reanalysed the immunoSEQ multiplex PCR reads using MiXCR and keeps one entry per CDR3 protein. The sample shows around 130,000 distinct CDR3 sequences, about 93% of them seen only once. Sequencing was done on a sample of CD4+ T cells from PBMCs. The receptor set was obtained from a human donor in good health. The CDR3 runs from the conserved cysteine through the conserved F or W. Fields, in order: J gene, V gene, clone size, D gene, CDR3 protein, CDR3 DNA. A D gene is named only where the DNA matches it firmly. Clone size is given for some rows only: seen once, a few or many times, or a class if the clone is expanded.

TRBJ2-3 TRBV27 - TRBD2 CASSSEGLAGGGTDTQYF TGTGCCAGCAGTTCAGAGGGACTAGCGGGAGGTGGCACAGATACGCAGTATTTT
TRBJ2-7 TRBV19 - TRBD2 CATAGAGEGTYEQYF TGTGCCACCGCCGGAGCGGGAGAAGGGACCTACGAGCAGTACTTC
TRBJ2-7 TRBV18 - TRBD1 CASSPLDRGSYEQYF TGTGCCAGCTCACCGCTGGACAGGGGCTCCTACGAGCAGTACTTC
TRBJ2-7 TRBV20-1 - - CSARGGGPIYEQYF TGCAGTGCTAGAGGGGGGGGCCCTATCTACGAGCAGTACTTC
TRBJ2-1 TRBV27 - - CASTGRISYNEQFF TGTGCCAGCACCGGCCGGATCTCCTACAATGAGCAGTTCTTC
TRBJ1-2 TRBV6-5 - TRBD1 CASSYSGGGRAGTF TGTGCCAGCAGTTACTCAGGAGGGGGCAGGGCTGGGACCTTC
TRBJ2-5 TRBV6-2/TRBV6-3 - TRBD2 CASRSRGGGETQYF TGTGCCAGCAGATCCCGCGGGGGGGGAGAGACCCAGTACTTC
TRBJ2-7 TRBV30 few TRBD2 CAWDPAGGSSYEQYF TGTGCCTGGGACCCAGCGGGAGGGAGCTCCTACGAGCAGTACTTC
TRBJ2-1 TRBV6-5 - - CASSYSRMSFF TGTGCCAGCAGTTACTCCAGAATGTCGTTCTTC
TRBJ2-3 TRBV7-2 - - CASSFSRSADTQYF TGTGCCAGCAGCTTCTCGAGATCAGCAGATACGCAGTATTTT
TRBJ2-7 TRBV2 few - CASSPGGRHEQYF TGTGCCAGCAGCCCAGGGGGGAGGCACGAGCAGTACTTC
TRBJ2-7 TRBV7-2 - TRBD2 CASSRALAGRSSYEQYF TGTGCCAGCAGCAGAGCCTTAGCGGGGAGAAGCTCCTACGAGCAGTACTTC
TRBJ2-4 TRBV14 - - CASSQDRNIQYF TGTGCCAGCAGCCAAGATAGAAACATTCAGTACTTC
TRBJ1-5 TRBV27 once - CASSNSHWQPQHF TGTGCCAGCAGTAATAGTCATTGGCAGCCCCAGCATTTT
TRBJ2-5 TRBV20-1 - - CSAEEDGRGETQYF TGCAGTGCTGAAGAGGACGGGAGAGGAGAGACCCAGTACTTC
TRBJ2-5 TRBV5-6 - - CASSLSVVIGETQYF TGTGCCAGCAGCTTGTCAGTCGTAATAGGGGAGACCCAGTACTTC
TRBJ2-5 TRBV11-1 - - CASSLALGMETQYF TGTGCCAGCAGCTTAGCGTTGGGGATGGAGACCCAGTACTTC
TRBJ2-7 TRBV18 - TRBD2 CASSLTISGRMTYEQYF TGTGCCAGCTCACTCACTATCAGCGGGAGGATGACCTACGAGCAGTACTTC
TRBJ2-7 TRBV7-8 - - CASSPHLYEQYF TGTGCCAGCAGCCCGCACCTCTACGAGCAGTACTTC
TRBJ2-1 TRBV28 - TRBD2 CASSPASGRGQEQFF TGTGCCAGCAGTCCAGCTAGCGGGAGAGGACAAGAGCAGTTCTTC
TRBJ1-1 TRBV7-9 - - CASSLVDWTVNTEAFF TGTGCCAGCAGCTTAGTAGACTGGACGGTGAACACTGAAGCTTTCTTT
TRBJ2-1 TRBV4-1 few TRBD2 CASSQGLAGNNEQFF TGCGCCAGCAGCCAAGGACTAGCGGGAAATAATGAGCAGTTCTTC
TRBJ1-4 TRBV30 - - CAWSLGGKLFF TGTGCCTGGAGCCTCGGGGGGAAACTGTTTTTT
TRBJ2-1 TRBV20-1 - - CSARVGHEQFF TGCAGTGCTAGAGTGGGTCATGAGCAGTTCTTC
TRBJ2-1 TRBV10-2 - - CATLRGGSDNEQFF TGCGCCACGCTTCGTGGGGGGAGCGACAATGAGCAGTTCTTC
TRBJ2-1 TRBV6-2/TRBV6-3 - - CASSSLGSYNEQFF TGTGCCAGCAGTTCCCTGGGGTCCTACAATGAGCAGTTCTTC
TRBJ2-7 TRBV28 - - CASSLPGSGYEQYF TGTGCCAGCAGTTTGCCAGGGAGCGGGTACGAGCAGTACTTC
TRBJ2-4 TRBV19 - - CASRGLAKNIQYF TGTGCCAGTAGGGGCTTAGCCAAAAACATTCAGTACTTC
TRBJ2-4 TRBV20-1 - TRBD1 CSAPTGAAKNIQYF TGCAGTGCTCCCACAGGGGCCGCCAAAAACATTCAGTACTTC
TRBJ2-5 TRBV20-1 - - CSANRVQETQYF TGCAGTGCTAACAGGGTCCAAGAGACCCAGTACTTC
TRBJ2-3 TRBV5-1 - - CASGIGTGADTQYF TGCGCCAGCGGGATCGGGACGGGTGCAGATACGCAGTATTTT
TRBJ1-2 TRBV6-2/TRBV6-3 - TRBD1 CASSERQGAYGYTF TGTGCCAGCAGCGAACGACAGGGAGCCTATGGCTACACCTTC
TRBJ1-1 TRBV5-1 once - CASSLGAVANTEAFF TGCGCCAGCAGCTTGGGGGCGGTGGCGAACACTGAAGCTTTCTTT
TRBJ2-1 TRBV19 - - CASSIGLYNEQFF TGTGCCAGTAGTATTGGTCTGTACAATGAGCAGTTCTTC
TRBJ2-1 TRBV9 once - CASSASGGEQFF TGTGCCAGCAGCGCCTCTGGCGGGGAGCAGTTCTTC
TRBJ1-1 TRBV11-3 - TRBD1 CASSSGQRGDTEAFF TGTGCCAGCAGCTCGGGACAGCGTGGCGACACTGAAGCTTTCTTT
TRBJ2-2 TRBV5-1 - - CASSLDAYTGELFF TGCGCCAGCAGCCTAGACGCCTACACCGGGGAGCTGTTTTTT
TRBJ1-1 TRBV6-5 - - CASNMAGNTEAFF TGTGCCAGCAACATGGCGGGAAACACTGAAGCTTTCTTT
TRBJ2-7 TRBV27 - TRBD2 CASSLNSGTSGEQYF TGTGCCAGCAGTTTAAACTCCGGGACTAGCGGCGAGCAGTACTTC
TRBJ2-7 TRBV3-1 - - CASSQVGGVGEQYF TGTGCCAGCAGCCAAGTAGGGGGAGTTGGGGAGCAGTACTTC
TRBJ2-1 TRBV11-3 - TRBD2 CASSLELAGGYNEQFF TGTGCCAGCAGCCTCGAGTTAGCGGGAGGCTACAATGAGCAGTTCTTC
TRBJ1-1 TRBV4-2 - - CASSQVPGQFEAFF TGTGCCAGCAGCCAGGTGCCCGGACAGTTTGAAGCTTTCTTT
TRBJ2-7 TRBV28 - - CASSFPPSEQYF TGTGCCAGCAGTTTCCCGCCGTCCGAGCAGTACTTC
TRBJ1-1 TRBV11-3 - - CASSLDGVNTEAFF TGTGCCAGCAGCTTAGATGGGGTAAACACTGAAGCTTTCTTT
TRBJ2-7 TRBV19 - TRBD2 CASSATSGRYPYF TGTGCCAGTAGTGCAACTAGCGGGAGATATCCGTACTTC
TRBJ2-3 TRBV25-1 - - CASSFRGESTDTQYF TGTGCCAGCAGTTTCCGCGGGGAGAGCACAGATACGCAGTATTTT
TRBJ1-1 TRBV5-1 - TRBD1 CASSLQGVNTEAFF TGCGCCAGCAGCCTACAGGGGGTAAACACTGAAGCTTTCTTT
TRBJ2-1 TRBV2 - - CASSEDETSYNEQFF TGTGCCAGCAGTGAAGATGAGACTTCGTACAATGAGCAGTTCTTC